One and the same sample provided the 25 T cell receptor beta chains below, sequenced in a study of memory CD4+ T cells and cytomegalovirus serostatus. Single viable CD3+CD4+CD8-CD45RO+ cells were sorted as the memory CD4+ T cells. TCRdb's copy holds only in-frame clones and misses some; the assay was immunoSEQ multiplex PCR. The repertoire holds about 59,000 clones, about 81% seen once, with around 1% in the top ten. The sample taken for sequencing was memory CD4+ T cells from blood. The receptors shown here come from an adult in good health and CMV-seronegative.

The J gene is TRBJ1-4, the V gene TRBV4-2, with 9 bases lining up with TRBD1. The V and J ends lost 2 bases and 8 bases, in that order; junction bases with no gene match: 9. This CDR3 has 16 amino acids. Looked up from germline, CDR1 is LGHNA and CDR2 is YNFKEQ. Here the CDR3 DNA reads TGTGCCAGCAGCCAACAGCCACAGGGGGCAGGGGAAAAACTGTTTTTT. Its translation is CASSQQPQGAGEKLFF.

The chain carries TRBV2 and TRBJ2-1; TRBD2 aligns across 9 bases. The CDR3 loop spans 15 amino acids. From germline, CDR1 is SNHLY and CDR2 FYNNEI. Losses at the gene ends were 7 bases for V and 4 bases for J; bases not matched to a gene: 8. The CDR3 coding sequence is TGTGCCAGCAAATCTGGACTAGCGAATTACAATGAGCAGTTCTTC. Amino acids: CASKSGLANYNEQFF.

This clone qualifies as medium-sized. The chain links TRBV7-8 to TRBJ1-1; no clear D. The CDR3 sequence is 14 residues long. Germline V gene lookup returns CDR1 SGHVS and CDR2 FQNEAQ. The V gene lost 1 base and the J gene lost 0 bases, with 6 bases spanning the gap. CDR3 in amino acids: CASSLDTLNTEAFF. DNA for the CDR3: TGTGCCAGCAGCTTAGACACTTTGAACACTGAAGCTTTCTTT.

The gene calls are TRBV13 and TRBJ2-5; 12 bases align to TRBD2. V lost 5 bases and J lost 5; bases outside the gene matches: 12. CDR1 PRHDT and CDR2 FYEKMQ come from the germline V gene (reference sequence). The CDR3 extends over 17 amino acids. The CDR3 loop reads CASSPGLAGILEETQYF. For the CDR3, the DNA is TGTGCCAGCAGCCCCGGACTAGCGGGGATCTTGGAGGAGACCCAGTACTTC.

The chain joins TRBV28 to TRBJ2-7; D call uncertain. Deletions cut 10 bases from V and 0 bases from J, with 13 bases between. The length of the CDR3 is 13 residues. Germline CDR1 MDHEN, CDR2 SYDVKM. The CDR3 DNA sequence: TGTGCCATTACCCGGGCCGGCTCCTACGAGCAGTACTTC. It codes for CAITRAGSYEQYF.

The CDR3 reads CASSLLGTGASRPYEQYF. The CDR3 region has the DNA TGTGCCAGCAGCCTGTTAGGGACAGGGGCCTCGAGGCCCTACGAGCAGTACTTC. The chain links TRBV5-4 to TRBJ2-7, with 10 nucleotides matching TRBD1. In germline, CDR1 is SGHNT, CDR2 YYREEE (reference sequence). Germline trimming cut 4 bases from V and 2 bases from J; bases unmatched to any gene: 15. The length of the CDR3 is 18 residues. Drawing the rest from reference TRBV5-4 and TRBJ2-7, the complete variable domain is ETGVTQSPTHLIKTRGQQVTLRCSSQSGHNTVSWYQQALGQGPQFIFQYYREEENGRGNFPPRFSGLQFPNYSSELNVNALELDDSALYLCASSLLGTGASRPYEQYFGPGTRLTVT.

This rearrangement joins TRBV18 to TRBJ1-5, with 9 bases fitting TRBD1. CDR1 is KGHSH and CDR2 is LQKENI in the germline V gene. This CDR3 has 16 residues. V lost 4 bases, J lost 6 bases, and 10 bases stayed unmatched. CDR3 residues: CASSLLGTGFGQPQHF. The CDR3 region has the DNA TGTGCCAGCTCACTACTAGGGACAGGGTTTGGTCAGCCCCAGCATTTT.

The rearrangement joins TRBV5-4 to TRBJ2-1, with unresolved D. V gave up 9 bases and J gave up 4 bases, with 17 bases separating them. Germline values: CDR1 SGHNT, CDR2 YYREEE (reference sequence). The length of the CDR3 is 14 residues. DNA of the CDR3: TGTGCCACCACCCTCGGAACAAATTACAATGAGCAGTTCTTC. It yields the protein CATTLGTNYNEQFF. The full variable domain, its missing parts supplied by reference TRBV5-4 and TRBJ2-1, is ETGVTQSPTHLIKTRGQQVTLRCSSQSGHNTVSWYQQALGQGPQFIFQYYREEENGRGNFPPRFSGLQFPNYSSELNVNALELDDSALYLCATTLGTNYNEQFFGPGTRLTVL.

The rearrangement uses TRBV11-2 and TRBJ2-4; 11 positions match TRBD2. After removal of 1 base from V and 8 bases from J, the junction contained 7 bases not matched to a gene. Germline V gene data show CDR1 as SGHAT and CDR2 as FQNNGV. The CDR3 covers 16 residues. CDR3: CASSLGLAGGGDIQYF. CDR3 nucleotide sequence: TGTGCCAGCAGCTTAGGGCTAGCGGGAGGAGGGGACATTCAGTACTTC.

This clone was observed once. The rearrangement links TRBV29-1 to TRBJ2-7, with a possible D match to TRBD2 (5 bases). The CDR3 has 12 residues. Germline assignment: CDR1 SQVTM and CDR2 ANQGSEA. The V end was cut by 4 bases, the J end by 2 bases, with 9 bases between. The CDR3 reads CSVVRDPYEQYF. The CDR3, as DNA: TGCAGCGTTGTTCGGGATCCCTACGAGCAGTACTTC.

This clone was found once. This chain joins TRBV6-5 and TRBJ1-4; D is unclear. V lost 2 bases and J 14 bases, leaving 15 bases between the germline ends. CDR3 length: 13 amino acids. The germline V gene encodes CDR1 MNHEY and CDR2 SVGAGI. CDR3 sequence reads: CASSYKTREALFF. The CDR3 DNA reads TGTGCCAGCAGTTACAAGACCCGTGAGGCGCTGTTTTTT.

This clone was detected only a few times. J is TRBJ2-5 and V is TRBV9; D possibly corresponds to TRBD2 (5 bases). CDR3 length: 13 residues. Germline V gene sequence: CDR1 SGDLS, CDR2 YYNGEE. The V end was cut by 0 bases, the J end by 5 bases, with 8 bases between. The CDR3, as DNA: TGTGCCAGCAGCGTAGGACTACGGGAGACCCAGTACTTC. Amino acid sequence: CASSVGLRETQYF. Combining the CDR3 with reference TRBV9 and TRBJ2-5 gives the whole variable domain DSGVTQTPKHLITATGQRVTLRCSPRSGDLSVYWYQQSLDQGLQFLIQYYNGEERAKGNILERFSAQQFPDLHSELNLSSLELGDSALYFCASSVGLRETQYFGPGTRLLVL.

This clone was seen just once. The chain uses TRBV5-1 and TRBJ2-2; D not resolved. Germline V gene sequence: CDR1 SGHRS, CDR2 YFSETQ. Trimming took off 0 bases at V and 6 bases at J, with 9 bases between the two ends. The CDR3 is 14 amino acids. CDR3 residues: CASSLEGRAGELFF. The CDR3 DNA sequence: TGCGCCAGCAGCTTGGAGGGTAGGGCCGGGGAGCTGTTTTTT. The full variable domain, completed using reference TRBV5-1 and TRBJ2-2, is KAGVTQTPRYLIKTRGQQVTLSCSPISGHRSVSWYQQTPGQGLQFLFEYFSETQRNKGNFPGRFSGRQFSNSRSEMNVSTLELGDSALYLCASSLEGRAGELFFGEGSRLTVL.

This clone was seen only a few times. This chain links TRBV5-1 with TRBJ2-1; 8 bases map to TRBD2. The germline V gene encodes CDR1 SGHRS and CDR2 YFSETQ. The CDR3 covers 16 residues. Germline trimming cut 4 bases from V and 4 bases from J; bases unmatched to any gene: 10. CDR3 sequence: CASSRGGGAAYNEQFF. As DNA, the CDR3 is TGCGCCAGCAGCCGGGGGGGCGGAGCGGCTTACAATGAGCAGTTCTTC.

The chain couples TRBV18 to TRBJ1-5, with D perhaps matching TRBD1 (6 bases). This CDR3 has 15 residues. V lost 1 base, J lost 11 bases, and 18 bases lay in between. Germline V lookup: CDR1 KGHSH, CDR2 LQKENI. The CDR3 DNA sequence: TGTGCCAGCTCACCACTAGAGGGGGGACACTCAGCCCAGCATTTT. Translation gives CASSPLEGGHSAQHF.

The V and J genes are TRBV7-2 and TRBJ1-1; possible D gene TRBD1, 5 bases. CDR1 is SGHTA and CDR2 is FQGNSA in the germline V gene. The V end lost 2 bases, the J end lost 5 bases, and 12 bases lay between the germline ends. This CDR3 has 14 residues. CDR3 sequence (DNA): TGTGCCAGCAGCTTACCGGGGGGTAGTACTGAAGCTTTCTTT. Its protein is CASSLPGGSTEAFF. The variable domain in full, completed from reference TRBV7-2 and TRBJ1-1, reads GAGVSQSPSNKVTEKGKDVELRCDPISGHTALYWYRQSLGQGLEFLIYFQGNSAPDKSGLPSDRFSAERTGGSVSTLTIQRTQQEDSAVYLCASSLPGGSTEAFFGQGTRLTVV.

This sequence joins TRBV14 and TRBJ2-7, with D possibly matching TRBD1 (5 bases). Trimming pared 4 bases from V and 6 bases from J, leaving 13 bases between. The CDR3 runs 13 residues. The germline V gene has CDR1 SGHDN and CDR2 FVKESK. The CDR3 DNA sequence: TGTGCCAGCAGCCGATCCCACCAGGGCGAGCAGTACTTC. It is translated as CASSRSHQGEQYF.

On this clone itself: Other DNA sequences in this sample translate to the same CDR3. For the CDR3, the DNA is TGTGCCAGCAGCCTACCGGGACAGGGCTACGAGCAGTACTTC. It specifies CASSLPGQGYEQYF. The chain employs TRBV28 and TRBJ2-7; 9 nucleotides agree with TRBD1. The CDR3 has 14 amino acids. Trimming took 6 bases from V and 3 from J; bases not matched to a gene: 6. Looked up from germline, CDR1 is MDHEN and CDR2 is SYDVKM.

The rearrangement joins TRBV18 to TRBJ2-3; possible D gene TRBD1, 7 bases. The germline CDR1 and CDR2 sequences are KGHSH and LQKENI. CDR3 length equals 17 residues. Deletions cut 6 bases from V and 2 bases from J, with 21 bases between. The CDR3 DNA reads TGTGCCAGCTCCCGACCAAGTATCAGGGGGGTCACAGATACGCAGTATTTT. Protein: CASSRPSIRGVTDTQYF.

The chain couples TRBV11-2 to TRBJ2-1; 9 bases fit TRBD1. V dropped 3 bases and J dropped 8; count of bases not matched to a gene: 5. Germline values: CDR1 SGHAT, CDR2 FQNNGV. The CDR3 consists of 14 residues. The CDR3 sequence is CASSFSQGAHEQFF. CDR3 sequence (DNA): TGTGCCAGCAGCTTTTCACAGGGGGCCCATGAGCAGTTCTTC. Supplemented by reference TRBV11-2 and TRBJ2-1, the full variable domain reads EAGVAQSPRYKIIEKRQSVAFWCNPISGHATLYWYQQILGQGPKLLIQFQNNGVVDDSQLPKDRFSAERLKGVDSTLKIQPAKLEDSAVYLCASSFSQGAHEQFFGPGTRLTVL.

The chain joins TRBV7-3 to TRBJ2-1, with TRBD2 as a possible D gene (5 bases). Per germline, CDR1 SGHTA and CDR2 FQGTGA. The CDR3 totals 15 residues. V lost 6 bases, J lost 1 base, and 13 bases lay in between. This CDR3 is CASSLEGQSYNEQFF. In DNA, the CDR3 is TGTGCCAGCAGTCTTGAGGGCCAGTCCTACAATGAGCAGTTCTTC.

As DNA, the CDR3 is TGTGCCTGGAGTGTACTGACAGCTGAAGCTTTCTTT. Amino acids: CAWSVLTAEAFF. The rearrangement joins TRBV30 to TRBJ1-1, with a possible D match to TRBD1 (5 bases). V shed 0 bases and J shed 6 bases, with 8 bases lying between them. The CDR3 spans 12 residues. In germline, CDR1 is GTSNPN, CDR2 SVGIG (reference sequence).

This chain connects TRBV28 to TRBJ1-2; weak D call: TRBD1 (5 bases). V was pared by 11 bases and J by 2 bases, with 18 bases between. The CDR3 totals 14 residues. Germline CDR1 reads MDHEN; CDR2 reads SYDVKM. This CDR3 is CASLRGAGNYGYTF. The CDR3 coding sequence is TGTGCCTCCTTGAGGGGCGCGGGGAACTATGGCTACACCTTC.

The chain couples TRBV5-4 to TRBJ1-2; D is uncertain. The germline gives CDR1 SGHNT, CDR2 YYREEE (reference sequence). The CDR3 totals 12 residues. V was pared by 3 bases and J by 6 bases, with 9 bases between. The CDR3 nucleotides read TGTGCCAGCAGCTCAAGGATGGATGGCTACACCTTC. Protein product: CASSSRMDGYTF.

This clone appeared once. The CDR3 reads CASRTGRLLGYTF. CDR3 in DNA: TGTGCCAGCAGGACGGGTCGGTTGCTGGGCTACACCTTC. This chain links TRBV6-5 with TRBJ1-2; the D is unclear. CDR1 MNHEY and CDR2 SVGAGI come from the germline V gene. Trimming took off 6 bases at V and 8 bases at J, with 16 bases between the two ends. The CDR3 spans 13 residues.